The present T cell receptor (beta chain) was sequenced within a study of blood T cell repertoires in COVID-19. Overall study context: T cells, B-cell-depleted T cells, or PBMCs provided the cDNA or gDNA that served as material.

Clones were read by immunoSEQ multiplex PCR, and TCRdb kept only the in-frame ones, dropping some. The table lists around 300,000 clones, approximately 90% of them singletons. Enrolled during active infection, Seattle patients were then followed longitudinally. The V and J ends lost 0 bases and 5 bases respectively, with 8 bases between them. CDR1 and CDR2 from the germline V gene are MNHEY and SVGAGI. This CDR3 comprises 14 residues. J is TRBJ2-1 and V is TRBV6-5, with no clear D. The sample was peripheral blood. The source of this sequence is a woman aged 30 to 39 with COVID-19, enrolled during active disease. The CDR3 is CASSYSYSNNEQFF. CDR3 sequence (DNA): TGTGCCAGCAGTTACTCGTACAGCAACAATGAGCAGTTCTTC.